The 32 T cell receptor beta chains given below trace back to one sample, sequenced in a study of tumor-infiltrating lymphocytes in primary liver carcinoma (dated by TCRdb to the late 2010s). The reads were generated on an Illumina HiSeq 2500. TCRbeta-specific cDNA was reverse-transcribed from approximately 460 ng total RNA using a constant-region primer and ProtoScript II reverse transcriptase. The TCRbeta libraries were prepared through three rounds of nested multiplex PCR following a slightly modified ARM-PCR procedure. Multiplex TRBV1-TRBV30 forward primers and a Cbeta reverse primer were used in the first two PCR rounds, each of which was run for about 10 cycles. TCRdb's own reprocessing of the public reads used fastp at Q25 and MiXCR and kept productive beta chains. Merged by CDR3 protein, the rows form single entries marked with the most common genes and DNA. This sample is represented by fewer than 250,000 distinct CDR3 sequences; just under 85% of them were singletons. The ten largest clones represent around 18% of the sample.

Without any cell sorting, total RNA and DNA were extracted together from about 19-30 mg of bulk tissue using the AllPrep DNA/RNA mini kit. Sequencing used tumor tissue from primary liver carcinoma. These receptors all come from a man aged 40-50 years with primary liver carcinoma and hepatitis B virus infection.

This rearrangement joins TRBV29-1 to TRBJ1-1; 9 nucleotides agree with TRBD1. Losses at the gene ends were 7 bases for V and 5 bases for J; bases not matched to a gene: 8. This CDR3 has 13 amino acids. The V gene's germline CDR1 is SQVTM and CDR2 ANQGSEA. This CDR3 reads CSADRGRVTEAFF. The CDR3 DNA is TGCAGCGCGGACAGGGGACGAGTAACTGAAGCTTTCTTT. The full variable domain, in which reference TRBV29-1 and TRBJ1-1 provide the parts outside the CDR3, is SAVISQKPSRDICQRGTSLTIQCQVDSQVTMMFWYRQQPGQSLTLIATANQGSEATYESGFVIDKFPISRPNLTFSTLTVSNMSPEDSSIYLCSADRGRVTEAFFGQGTRLTVV.

Worth noting for this clonotype: The junction departs from the called germline gene at one end, perhaps through a read error. CDR3 region: CTSSRPGGRANEQFF. In nucleotides, the CDR3 is TGTACCAGCAGCCGCCCCGGGGGCCGAGCGAATGAGCAGTTCTTC. The gene calls are TRBV6-2 or TRBV6-3 and TRBJ2-1, with D perhaps TRBD1 or TRBD2 (6 bases each). Germline-derived CDR1 and CDR2 are MNHEY and SVGEGT. This CDR3 has 15 amino acids.

Remarks on this clonotype: The final CDR3 position lacks the conserved phenylalanine or tryptophan, pointing to a likely read error. This sequence joins TRBV6-1 and TRBJ2-7; TRBD1 matches 10 bases. Germline CDR1 reads MNHNS; CDR2 reads SASEGT. CDR3 length: 16 amino acids. The CDR3 DNA follows: TGTGTCAGCAGTGGGGACCCGGGACAGGGGACCTACGAGCAGTACTAC. Translated, it gives CVSSGDPGQGTYEQYY.

This chain connects TRBV12-3 or TRBV12-4 to TRBJ2-5; the match to TRBD2 covers 7 bases. The CDR3 covers 16 residues. V lost 2 bases, J lost 6 bases, and 12 bases stayed unmatched. CDR3 bases: TGTGCCAGCAGTTTAAGCAGCGGTCCGGGGGGTCAGACCCAGTACTTC. Residues: CASSLSSGPGGQTQYF.

Concerning this clonotype: In this CDR3 the conserved last residue, phenylalanine or tryptophan, is missing, so a read error is likely. The chain couples TRBV28 to TRBJ2-3; the D gene is possibly TRBD2 (5 bases). Trimming removed 11 bases at V and 3 bases at J, with 24 bases between. The CDR3 extends over 16 amino acids. The germline CDR1 and CDR2 sequences are MDHEN and SYDVKM. The CDR3 DNA is TGTGCCGCCAAAATACGGGCTAGCTCTTGGACAGATACGCAGTATTTA. Its translation: CAAKIRASSWTDTQYL.

Of note for this clonotype: A junction boundary mismatches the germline segment, possibly from a read error. The chain has TRBV6-5 and TRBJ1-6, with a weak D call TRBD1 (6 bases). The CDR3 is 16 residues long. CDR1 and CDR2 from the germline V gene are MNHEY and SVGAGI. The CDR3 loop reads CASSSGTRDRNSPIHF. The CDR3 DNA reads TGTGCCAGCAGTTCCGGGACAAGGGACCGGAATTCACCCATCCACTTT.

The chain recombines TRBV6-2 or TRBV6-3 with TRBJ2-7, with D possibly matching TRBD1 (6 bases). The CDR3 spans 17 residues. The germline gives CDR1 MNHEY, CDR2 SVGEGT. V was pared by 8 bases and J by 2 bases, with 25 bases between. The CDR3 loop reads CASCPTLGGDGTYEQYF. For the CDR3, the DNA is TGTGCCAGCTGCCCTACACTTGGGGGCGATGGGACCTACGAGCAGTACTTC.

To note about this clonotype: The CDR3 ends on some other residue instead of the conserved phenylalanine or tryptophan, so this is likely a read error. The chain combines TRBV29-1 with TRBJ2-1; 15 bases line up with TRBD2. From germline, CDR1 is SQVTM and CDR2 ANQGSEA. The CDR3 spans 15 residues. As DNA, the CDR3 is TGCAACGTTGGACTAGCGGGAGGGTACTACAATGAGCAGTTCCTC. It yields the protein CNVGLAGGYYNEQFL.

To note about this clonotype: The junction shows a germline mismatch at one end, possibly a read error. The chain has TRBV29-1 and TRBJ1-6, with D tentatively TRBD1 (5 bases). The CDR3 is 14 amino acids. The germline gives CDR1 SQVTM, CDR2 ANQGSEA. In DNA, the CDR3 is TGTCGCGTTCAGGAGGGGAGGGAAGGATCACCCCTCCACTTT. Its translation is CRVQEGREGSPLHF.

As regards this clonotype: An end of the junction differs from the germline gene, which may be a read error. The CDR3 here is CASSQGSGPAYNEQLF. The DNA of the CDR3 is TGCGCCAGCAGCCAAGGTAGCGGGCCAGCCTACAATGAGCAGTTATTC. V usage is TRBV4-3 and J usage is TRBJ2-1, with 7 bases aligning to TRBD2. Germline loops: CDR1 LGHNA, CDR2 YSLEER. This CDR3 contains 16 residues.

On this clonotype: One junction end disagrees with the germline gene, perhaps due to a read error. The chain uses TRBV6-1 and TRBJ1-2; maybe TRBD1 (5 bases). Germline loops: CDR1 MNHNS, CDR2 SASEGT. CDR3 length equals 12 residues. The CDR3 protein is CTSTQDIYGYTF. DNA for the CDR3: TGTACCAGCACCCAGGACATCTATGGCTACACCTTC.

A note on this clonotype: Since a much larger clone is just one base distant, this may be a read error. V is TRBV6-4 and J is TRBJ1-1, with D unclear. This CDR3 comprises 13 residues. CDR1 and CDR2 (germline): MRHNA, SNTAGT. Here the CDR3 DNA reads TGTGCCAGCACTGACTCAGGGAACACTGAAGCTTTCTTT. This codes for CASTDSGNTEAFF.

This clonotype showed up just a few times. The CDR3 does not close with the conserved phenylalanine or tryptophan, likely indicating a read error. The DNA is omitted, as the CDR3 cannot be located on it reliably, and the CDR3 follows TCRdb's listing. This rearrangement joins TRBV6-2 or TRBV6-3 to TRBJ2-7. The V gene's germline CDR1 is MNHEY and CDR2 SVGEGT. The CDR3 contains 13 residues when both ends are counted. CDR3: CASSYELPYEQYL.

For the CDR3, the DNA is TGTTTCAGCACCCTGACTAGCGGGAACACCGGGGAGCTGTTTTTT. Residues: CFSTLTSGNTGELFF. The J gene is TRBJ2-2, the V gene TRBV12-3 or TRBV12-4, with TRBD2 identical over 9 bases. The CDR3 covers 15 residues.

In the case of this clonotype: One junction end disagrees with the germline gene, perhaps due to a read error. V gene TRBV4-2 combines with J gene TRBJ2-1; 10 bases fit TRBD2. This CDR3 has 17 amino acids. Germline V gene lookup returns CDR1 LGHNA and CDR2 YNFKEQ. CDR3 sequence (DNA): TGTGCCAGGAGCCAAGAGCTCGGGCTAGCGGGAGACAATGAGCAGTTCTTC. It codes for CARSQELGLAGDNEQFF.

This chain links TRBV4-3 with TRBJ2-5; no firm D call. V gave up 3 bases and J gave up 3 bases, with 8 bases separating them. The germline gives CDR1 LGHNA, CDR2 YSLEER. The CDR3 is made up of 13 amino acids. The CDR3 is CASSQTPKETQYF. CDR3 DNA: TGCGCCAGCAGCCAGACCCCCAAAGAGACCCAGTACTTC.

The table lists this clonotype with many counts. A much larger clone differs by one base, so this may be a read error. V and J are TRBV11-2 and TRBJ2-1; the D is unclear. Germline loops: CDR1 SGHAT, CDR2 FQNNGV. V was pared by 4 bases and J by 5 bases, with 6 bases between. The CDR3 extends over 12 amino acids. CDR3 residues: CASSYNHNEQFF. As DNA, the CDR3 is TGTGCCAGCAGCTATAACCACAATGAGCAGTTCTTC.

Details on this clonotype: At one end, the junction sequence differs from germline, possibly due to a read error. CDR3 region: CASSLIGVETQCF. The DNA of the CDR3 is TGTGCCAGCAGTTTGATCGGGGTAGAGACCCAGTGCTTC. The chain employs TRBV12-3 or TRBV12-4 and TRBJ2-5; D is possibly TRBD2 (5 bases). This CDR3 region has 13 residues.

This chain uses TRBV4-2 with TRBJ2-5; D may be TRBD2 (5 bases). This CDR3 is built from 15 residues. CDR1 is LGHNA and CDR2 is YNFKEQ in the germline V gene. Between the trimmed V and J ends, which lost 0 bases and 5 bases, there was a span of 13 bases. In DNA form, the CDR3 reads TGTGCCAGCAGCCAAGACTCGGGATCGGTGGAGACCCAGTACTTC. This sequence encodes CASSQDSGSVETQYF.

With respect to this clonotype: One end of the junction varies from germline; a read error may be responsible. V usage is TRBV6-7 and J usage is TRBJ2-5; 9 bases map to TRBD2. TRBV6-7 carries the ORF label, with uncertain function. The CDR3 runs 17 residues. The CDR3 sequence is CASSYSSYLAGEEIQYF. Here the CDR3 DNA reads TGTGCCAGCAGTTACTCGAGTTATTTAGCGGGAGAAGAGATCCAGTACTTC.

About this clonotype itself: The junction departs from the called germline gene at one end, perhaps through a read error. The V gene is TRBV14, the J gene TRBJ1-2, with D possibly matching TRBD1 (5 bases). The CDR3 is 13 residues long. In germline, CDR1 is SGHDN, CDR2 FVKESK. As DNA, the CDR3 is TGTGCTAGCAACCAAGCCCAGGGATCTGGCTACACCTTC. Residues: CASNQAQGSGYTF. Combining the CDR3 with reference TRBV14 and TRBJ1-2 gives the whole variable domain EAGVTQFPSHSVIEKGQTVTLRCDPISGHDNLYWYRRVMGKEIKFLLHFVKESKQDESGMPNNRFLAERTGGTYSTLKVQPAELEDSGVYFCASNQAQGSGYTFGSGTRLTVV.

V usage is TRBV11-2 and J usage is TRBJ2-2, with TRBD2 as a possible D gene (6 bases). The germline V gene encodes CDR1 SGHAT and CDR2 FQNNGV. CDR3 length: 17 amino acids. Trimming pared 6 bases from V and 0 bases from J, leaving 17 bases between. Here the CDR3 reads CASRIGDWTTNTGELFF. The CDR3, as DNA: TGTGCCAGCAGAATAGGGGACTGGACGACGAACACCGGGGAGCTGTTTTTT.

The V and J genes are TRBV10-3 and TRBJ2-3; 10 positions agree with TRBD1. The V segment lost 8 bases and the J segment 0 bases; nucleotides outside the gene matches: 11. CDR3 length equals 17 residues. In germline, CDR1 is ENHRY, CDR2 SYGVKD. The CDR3 region has the DNA TGTGCCATCGGTGGTTCAGGGGGACAGGGGAGCACAGATACGCAGTATTTT. Protein: CAIGGSGGQGSTDTQYF.

Points on this clonotype: In this CDR3 the conserved last residue, phenylalanine or tryptophan, is missing, so a read error is likely. The chain uses TRBV6-1 and TRBJ2-3, with unresolved D. The CDR3 has 11 residues. Trimming pared 8 bases from V and 12 bases from J, leaving 15 bases between. Germline V CDR1 and CDR2: MNHNS, SASEGT. The CDR3 loop is CASDAVYTQYI. CDR3 DNA: TGTGCCAGCGATGCGGTTTACACCCAGTATATT.

The V and J genes are TRBV29-1 and TRBJ1-5; no definite D call. There are 12 residues in the CDR3. CDR1 is SQVTM, CDR2 ANQGSEA, per germline. V was shortened by 5 bases and J by 11 bases, with 16 bases between the two germline ends. CDR3: CSVWGGNQSQHF. In nucleotides, the CDR3 is TGCAGCGTTTGGGGAGGCAATCAATCCCAGCATTTT.

This sequence joins TRBV4-2 and TRBJ2-5; the match to TRBD2 covers 15 bases. There are 18 residues in the CDR3. Per germline, CDR1 LGHNA and CDR2 YNFKEQ. V shed 4 bases and J 5 bases; nucleotides not matched to a gene: 11. The CDR3 DNA reads TGTGCCAGCAGCCTAAGGACTAGCGGGAGGGCCGACTCGGAGACCCAGTACTTC. Translated: CASSLRTSGRADSETQYF.

This chain uses TRBV7-9 with TRBJ2-7; D unresolved. Trimming removed 5 bases at V and 11 bases at J, with 22 bases between. The CDR3 is 14 residues long. The V gene's germline CDR1 is SEHNR and CDR2 FQNEAQ (reference sequence). The CDR3 DNA sequence: TGTGCCAGCAGCACTACGGGCCCCCCATACCAGGAGTACTTC. Translation: CASSTTGPPYQEYF.

Points on this clonotype: This could be a read error, since a much larger clone is one nucleotide away. This chain uses TRBV5-1 with TRBJ2-1; 8 bases match TRBD1. This CDR3 is 15 amino acids long. The V gene's germline CDR1 is SGHRS and CDR2 YFSETQ. CDR3 nucleotide sequence: TGCACCAGCAGCTCTCAGGGGGCAGCCTACAATGAGCAGTTCTTC. Translated: CTSSSQGAAYNEQFF.

This clonotype appeared a single time. Germline is not matched at one junction end, which may reflect a read error. The chain links TRBV12-3 or TRBV12-4 to TRBJ2-4, with D perhaps matching TRBD1 (7 bases). This CDR3 contains 14 residues. CDR3 nucleotide sequence: TGTACCCGTACGGAGGGGGCAACCCAGAACATACAGTACTTC. This sequence encodes CTRTEGATQNIQYF.

A word on this clonotype: A much more abundant neighbour one base away suggests this may be a read error. The chain uses TRBV7-9 and TRBJ2-3; D may be TRBD1 or TRBD2 (6 bases each). The germline CDR1 and CDR2 sequences are SEHNR and FQNEAQ (reference sequence). This CDR3 contains 15 residues. This CDR3 reads CTSSLSGGQADTQYF. Written as DNA, the CDR3 is TGTACCAGCAGCCTGTCTGGGGGGCAGGCAGATACGCAGTATTTT.

This clonotype was seen repeatedly, ten times or more. The V call is TRBV6-2 or TRBV6-3, the J call TRBJ2-1; the D gene is possibly TRBD1 (6 bases). The ends were cut back, 5 bases at V and 7 bases at J, with 18 bases in the middle. This CDR3 is 15 amino acids long. CDR1 and CDR2 (germline): MNHEY, SVGEGT. CDR3 bases: TGTGCCAGCAGTAACAGGAACAACAGGGAAAATGAGCAGTTCTTC. It specifies CASSNRNNRENEQFF.

Details on this clonotype: One end of the junction does not line up with germline, which may come from a read error. The chain recombines TRBV6-2 or TRBV6-3 with TRBJ2-7, with D possibly being TRBD1 or TRBD2 (5 bases each). The CDR3 is 14 residues long. Germline CDR1 is MNHEY and CDR2 is SVGEGT. CDR3 nucleotide sequence: TGTGCCAGCAAAAGACTACAGGATGGCTACGATCAGTGCTTC. As protein: CASKRLQDGYDQCF.